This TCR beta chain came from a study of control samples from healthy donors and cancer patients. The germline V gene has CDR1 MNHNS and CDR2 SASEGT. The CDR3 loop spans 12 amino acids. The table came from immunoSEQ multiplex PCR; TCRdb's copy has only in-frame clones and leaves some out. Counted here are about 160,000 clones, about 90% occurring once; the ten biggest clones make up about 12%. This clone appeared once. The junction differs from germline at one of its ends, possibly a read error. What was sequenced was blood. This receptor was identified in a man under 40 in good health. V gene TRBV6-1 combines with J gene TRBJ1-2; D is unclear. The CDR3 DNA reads TGTGCCAGCGGTGACGGACCCTATGGCTACACCTTC. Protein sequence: CASGDGPYGYTF.